These 16 T cell receptor beta chains originate from one sample sequenced in a study of human T cells and chemical hapten exposure. The time point here: pre-sensitization, week 0. Noted treatment: therapeutic diphenylcyclopropenone sensitization with weekly scalp DPC. TCRdb redid the calling of the RACE reads with MiXCR, one entry per CDR3 protein. The data hold fewer than 350,000 distinct CDR3 sequences, with just under 8% observed a single time. The specimen was whole blood, collected in connection with sensitization to the hapten diphenylcyclopropenone (DPC). The receptors derive from a man aged 18-30 years with alopecia areata. Some clones in this sample may be carry-over from other donors' samples.

V gene TRBV7-3 combines with J gene TRBJ1-1, with TRBD1 matching 7 bases. J gave up 5 bases and V 0 bases, and 9 bases lay outside the gene matches. CDR1 is SGHTA and CDR2 is FQGTGA in the germline V gene. This CDR3 comprises 16 residues. CDR3 DNA: TGTGCCAGCAGCTTAACGGGTAACAGGGGAGGAACTGAAGCTTTCTTT. It codes for CASSLTGNRGGTEAFF.

The table lists this clonotype with many counts. The gene calls are TRBV24-1 and TRBJ2-5; the D call may be TRBD1 or TRBD2 (5 bases each). Trimming took 3 bases from V and 3 from J, leaving 13 bases between them. The CDR3 spans 15 residues. Germline CDR1 is KGHDR and CDR2 is SFDVKD. CDR3 DNA: TGTGCCACCAGTGATACCCTTTTGGGGGAAGAGACCCAGTACTTC. This codes for CATSDTLLGEETQYF.

The sample holds a few counts of this clonotype. The CDR3 sequence is CASSLGPRGMDGYTF. The CDR3 bases are TGTGCCAGCAGCTTAGGTCCCAGGGGGATGGATGGCTACACCTTC. The V gene is TRBV11-2, the J gene TRBJ1-2; 7 positions agree with TRBD1. The germline V gene encodes CDR1 SGHAT and CDR2 FQNNGV. After removal of 1 base from V and 6 bases from J, the junction contained 8 bases not matched to a gene. This CDR3 spans 15 amino acids.

V is TRBV12-3 or TRBV12-4 and J is TRBJ2-4; D remains unclear. The CDR3 has 13 residues. V lost 7 bases to trimming and J lost 1 base, with 8 bases between them. The CDR3 protein is CASKVEAKNIQYF. The CDR3 DNA is TGTGCCAGCAAAGTAGAGGCCAAAAACATTCAGTACTTC.

This clonotype appeared a few times. This rearrangement joins TRBV10-3 to TRBJ2-7, with 7 bases matching TRBD1. V was clipped by 6 bases and J by 2 bases; unmatched bases: 4. The CDR3 loop spans 13 amino acids. Germline V gene lookup returns CDR1 ENHRY and CDR2 SYGVKD. CDR3 nucleotides: TGTGCCATCAGGGGGACAGCTACCTACGAGCAGTACTTC. It is translated as CAIRGTATYEQYF.

There are a few counts of this clonotype. V is TRBV6-2 or TRBV6-3 and J is TRBJ2-1; TRBD2 agrees at 11 bases. Looked up from germline, CDR1 is MNHEY and CDR2 is SVGEGT. After removal of 3 bases from V and 4 bases from J, the junction contained 5 bases not matched to a gene. This CDR3 region has 16 residues. The chain's CDR3 is CASSYLLAGAYNEQFF. CDR3 nucleotides: TGTGCCAGCAGTTATTTACTAGCGGGGGCTTACAATGAGCAGTTCTTC.

This clonotype has only a few counts. This rearrangement joins TRBV4-1 to TRBJ2-5; tentative D call: TRBD1 (6 bases). The CDR3 contains 13 residues. The germline V and J ends were trimmed by 5 bases and 5 bases, with 12 bases remaining between them. The germline V gene has CDR1 MGHRA and CDR2 YSYEKL. CDR3 protein: CASSVTGRETQYF. The DNA for the CDR3 is TGCGCCAGCAGCGTTACAGGGCGGGAGACCCAGTACTTC.

This clonotype was observed a few times. This sequence joins TRBV7-2 and TRBJ1-2; possibly TRBD1 for D (5 bases). Trimming stripped 3 bases from V and 5 bases from J, with 16 bases between. The length of the CDR3 is 15 residues. The germline gives CDR1 SGHTA, CDR2 FQGNSA. The CDR3 here is CASSLTVTEQYGYTF. The DNA for the CDR3 is TGTGCCAGCAGCTTGACAGTGACGGAGCAATATGGCTACACCTTC.

This clonotype was recorded many times. The chain recombines TRBV6-5 with TRBJ2-7; tentative D call: TRBD1 (6 bases). Germline V gene lookup returns CDR1 MNHEY and CDR2 SVGAGI. V dropped 6 bases and J dropped 0 bases, with 12 bases sitting between them. CDR3 length: 14 residues. The DNA for the CDR3 is TGTGCCAGCAGCCAAGACAGGAACTCCTACGAGCAGTACGTC. The encoded protein is CASSQDRNSYEQYV.

The chain is built from TRBV20-1 and TRBJ1-1, with D possibly matching TRBD1 (5 bases). V was pared by 3 bases and J by 1 base, with 21 bases between. Per the germline V gene, CDR1 is DFQATT and CDR2 is SNEGSKA (reference sequence). The length of the CDR3 is 17 residues. CDR3 coding DNA: TGCAGTGCTAGGGCGGGGCCAACCGACCCTCAGAACACTGAAGCTTTCTTT. Translation gives CSARAGPTDPQNTEAFF.

The chain uses TRBV9 and TRBJ2-7; TRBD2 agrees at 8 bases. V lost 3 bases and J lost 6; bases outside the gene matches: 17. The CDR3 extends over 17 amino acids. Germline V gives CDR1 SGDLS, CDR2 YYNGEE. This CDR3 is CASSGQGSGGKSGEQYF. DNA of the CDR3: TGTGCCAGCAGCGGCCAAGGGAGCGGGGGAAAATCTGGCGAGCAGTACTTC.

This rearrangement joins TRBV18 to TRBJ2-3; D possibly corresponds to TRBD2 (7 bases). Deletions cut 3 bases from V and 2 bases from J, with 15 bases between. Germline V gives CDR1 KGHSH, CDR2 LQKENI. CDR3 length: 16 residues. In DNA form, the CDR3 reads TGTGCCAGCTCACCTTTCGGGGGGCAAAACACAGATACGCAGTATTTT. The encoded protein is CASSPFGGQNTDTQYF.

The chain is built from TRBV7-3 and TRBJ2-1; 8 bases align to TRBD1. CDR1 is SGHTA, CDR2 FQGTGA, per germline. The CDR3 covers 18 residues. Losses at the gene ends were 1 base for V and 0 bases for J; bases not matched to a gene: 8. CDR3 region: CASSLRRTGTGSYNEQFF. DNA of the CDR3: TGTGCCAGCAGCTTAAGGAGAACCGGGACAGGCTCCTACAATGAGCAGTTCTTC.

In its sample, this clonotype was seen many times. This chain links TRBV18 with TRBJ1-2; D is perhaps TRBD1 (5 bases). CDR1 is KGHSH and CDR2 is LQKENI in the germline V gene. The CDR3 is made up of 14 amino acids. Trimming took off 0 bases at V and 9 bases at J, with 14 bases between the two ends. The CDR3 reads CASSPPTVGRSYTF. In DNA, the CDR3 is TGTGCCAGCTCACCACCGACAGTTGGTCGGAGCTACACCTTC.

The chain joins TRBV6-2 or TRBV6-3 to TRBJ1-1, with D possibly TRBD1 on 5 matching bases. V was trimmed by 2 bases and J by 6 bases, leaving 10 bases between them. Germline V lookup: CDR1 MNHEY, CDR2 SVGEGT. The CDR3 spans 13 residues. CDR3 protein: CASSYGRGPEAFF. The CDR3 region has the DNA TGTGCCAGCAGTTACGGGAGGGGCCCTGAAGCTTTCTTT.

The gene calls are TRBV6-5 and TRBJ1-2, with D unclear. CDR1 MNHEY and CDR2 SVGAGI come from the germline V gene. This CDR3 region has 10 residues. The ends were cut back, 6 bases at V and 6 bases at J, with 5 bases in the middle. This chain's CDR3 is CASRGNGYTF. CDR3 coding DNA: TGTGCCAGCAGGGGCAATGGCTACACCTTC.